The clone carrying this T cell receptor beta chain was seen at least ten times. Naive CD8 T cells were sorted as CD8+CD4-CCR7+CD45RA+. The data were taken from a study of molecular identifiers for immune sequencing clone quantification. The length of the CDR3 is 15 residues. V was clipped by 1 base and J by 1 base, with 10 bases between them. Germline loops: CDR1 LGHNA, CDR2 YSLEER. Both previously described methods and listed TCR primers were employed to make bulk TCR libraries. TCRdb processed the PCR reads anew with MiXCR; each CDR3 protein has one entry. The sample lists a few hundred thousand distinct CDR3 sequences; about 25% were seen once.

This receptor was obtained from a human donor in good health. Some libraries in this study had Jurkat cell RNA spiked in. This rearrangement joins TRBV4-3 to TRBJ1-1; D unclear. The material sequenced was naive CD8+ T cells from blood, with Jurkat cell RNA spiked in. The subset is: FACS-sorted CD8+CD4-CCR7+CD45RA+ naive T cells. CDR3 loop: CASSQGVAGNTEAFF. The CDR3 nucleotides read TGCGCCAGCAGCCAAGGAGTGGCAGGGAACACTGAAGCTTTCTTT.